This TCR beta chain stems from a study of vaccination effects on CD4 cells after COVID-19. Findings of the study overall: There was marked clonal contraction among infection- and vaccine-induced clones late after vaccination.

Points on this clone: Its antigen remains unknown.

Subsequent to a culture period of around eleven days, CD4+ T cells were isolated. Recipients of the vaccine had no prior SARS-CoV-2 infection and negative nucleocapsid antibodies. It was on days 3 and 7 that half the medium was replaced with IL-2 medium. Sequencing used immunoSEQ multiplex PCR; TCRdb keeps in-frame clones, though not all of them. The sample has 50,000 to 60,000 clones, roughly 80% seen once. The material sequenced was CD4+ T cells from PBMCs cultured without peptide, taken before COVID-19 vaccination. This TCR was sampled from a human donor who received a COVID-19 vaccine.

DNA for the CDR3: TGCAGTGCTAGTGAACACCTGGACAGGGCGGGGGGCTACACCTTC. This codes for CSASEHLDRAGGYTF. The J gene is TRBJ1-2, the V gene TRBV20-1; 8 bases fit TRBD1. J gave up 8 bases and V 3 bases, and 14 bases lay outside the gene matches. The CDR3 contains 15 residues. From germline, CDR1 is DFQATT and CDR2 SNEGSKA (reference sequence).